Detailed here is one T cell receptor beta chain. This record comes from a study of blood T cell repertoires in COVID-19. Trimming took off 5 bases at V and 0 bases at J, with 10 bases between the two ends. The germline CDR1 and CDR2 sequences are MNHEY and SVGAGI. This CDR3 comprises 14 residues. Authors' methods: Estimates of nucleated cell counts were drawn from the amplification of reference gene primers. Generated by immunoSEQ multiplex PCR, the TCRdb table keeps only in-frame clones and is missing some. V, J and clone size are taken as reported in that table, and D and trimming were inferred from the DNA itself. In the table there are roughly 180,000 clones, 85% to 90% of which are singletons.

The source of this sequence is a woman aged 55-70 years with acute or convalescent COVID-19. The chain joins TRBV6-5 to TRBJ1-2; D gene unclear. Source material: peripheral blood. CDR3 sequence: CASSPQQSNYGYTF. CDR3 DNA sequence: TGTGCCAGCAGTCCACAGCAATCTAACTATGGCTACACCTTC.